One and the same sample provided the 20 T cell receptor beta chains below, sequenced in a study of Ad26.COV2.S vaccination and SARS-CoV-2 variants. This sample's treatment: over 15 received Ad26.COV2.S at low or high dose, single or two shots; about 5 received placebo; per-sample allocation not given. Specimens were obtained on day 63 following the first vaccine or placebo injection. Clones were read by immunoSEQ multiplex PCR, and TCRdb kept only the in-frame ones, dropping some. The sample includes over 450,000 clones, roughly nine tenths of them seen just once. The source material was peripheral blood, sampled in a trial of Ad26.COV2.S vaccine versus placebo. These receptors originate from a person aged 18-65 years who received the Ad26.COV2.S COVID-19 vaccine or a placebo.

The J gene is TRBJ2-7, the V gene TRBV19; D unresolved. The ends were cut back, 9 bases at V and 1 base at J, with 13 bases in the middle. CDR1 is LNHDA and CDR2 is SQIVND in the germline V gene (reference sequence). The CDR3 contains 13 residues. Written as DNA, the CDR3 is TGTGCCAGCGGGTGGGGATTATCCTACGAGCAGTACTTC. Translating gives CASGWGLSYEQYF.

This rearrangement joins TRBV28 to TRBJ2-5; D is possibly TRBD1 or TRBD2 (5 bases each). CDR1 and CDR2 (germline): MDHEN, SYDVKM. The CDR3 is 14 amino acids. Trimming left V 2 bases short and J 10 bases short, with 17 bases between. As DNA, the CDR3 is TGTGCCAGCAGTTTAGGGACCGCAATAGGTAACCAGTACTTC. Translation: CASSLGTAIGNQYF.

The J gene is TRBJ1-2, the V gene TRBV7-9, with 7 bases fitting TRBD1. Germline V lookup: CDR1 SEHNR, CDR2 FQNEAQ (reference sequence). V lost 4 bases to trimming and J lost 8 bases; unmatched junction nucleotides: 10. CDR3 size: 14 residues. The CDR3 DNA sequence: TGTGCCAGCAGCTCAGAGGCGCAGGGGGGAGGCTACACCTTC. It specifies CASSSEAQGGGYTF.

The rearrangement uses TRBV27 and TRBJ1-2; D is possibly TRBD1 (6 bases). Germline values: CDR1 MNHEY, CDR2 SMNVEV (reference sequence). The CDR3 has 12 amino acids. The V and J ends lost 5 bases and 7 bases respectively, with 11 bases between them. Here the CDR3 DNA reads TGTGCCAGCAGTAGGGGGGGGTTTGGCTACACCTTC. It is translated as CASSRGGFGYTF.

The chain links TRBV3-1 (or the pseudogene TRBV3-2) to TRBJ1-2; 8 bases map to TRBD1. From germline, CDR1 is LGHDT and CDR2 YNNKEL (reference sequence). V dropped 4 bases and J dropped 2; count of bases not matched to a gene: 3. CDR3 length: 14 residues. CDR3 sequence (DNA): TGTGCCAGCAGCCCCTGGACAGGGAACTATGGCTACACCTTC. Translated: CASSPWTGNYGYTF.

CDR3: CASSPGGYSNQPQHF. CDR3 sequence (DNA): TGTGCCAGCAGCCCAGGGGGGTATAGCAATCAGCCCCAGCATTTT. The chain recombines TRBV7-9 with TRBJ1-5; 7 bases line up with TRBD1. Germline CDR1 is SEHNR and CDR2 is FQNEAQ (reference sequence). This CDR3 has 15 residues. Losses at the gene ends were 5 bases for V and 0 bases for J; bases not matched to a gene: 4.

J is TRBJ2-7 and V is TRBV7-9; 9 positions agree with TRBD1. This CDR3 is 12 amino acids long. Unmatched junction bases numbered 7, after V lost 9 bases and J lost 7 bases. Germline V CDR1 and CDR2: SEHNR, FQNEAQ (reference sequence). The CDR3 DNA reads TGTGCCAGTGTACAGGGGGCCGGAGAGCAGTACTTC. Amino acids: CASVQGAGEQYF.

The chain employs TRBV21-1 and TRBJ2-7; the table's TRBD1 call for D was not verified on the DNA. TRBV21-1 is a pseudogene segment. This CDR3 contains 15 residues. The CDR3 DNA is TGTGCCAGCAGCAAATTCCGGACAGGCCCCTACGAGCAGTACTTC. Translated, it gives CASSKFRTGPYEQYF.

There are a few counts of this clone. The chain uses TRBV7-8 and TRBJ2-4; D may be TRBD1 (6 bases). V was clipped by 6 bases and J by 1 base, with 13 bases between them. Per germline, CDR1 SGHVS and CDR2 FQNEAQ. The CDR3 totals 15 residues. The CDR3 DNA reads TGTGCCAGCAGTTCGCAGGGGCGGGCCAAAAACATTCAGTACTTC. Its protein is CASSSQGRAKNIQYF.

This clone was detected once. The CDR3 here is CASSQTPSGGGTDTQYF. In nucleotides, the CDR3 is TGCGCCAGCAGCCAGACTCCCAGCGGGGGAGGCACAGATACGCAGTATTTT. The chain employs TRBV4-1 and TRBJ2-3, with TRBD2 matching over 8 bases. In germline, CDR1 is MGHRA, CDR2 YSYEKL. The CDR3 sequence is 17 residues long. V shed 3 bases, J shed 1 base, and the junction held 9 bases outside the gene matches.

The J gene is TRBJ2-1, the V gene TRBV6-6; D unclear. The CDR3 has 14 residues. Trimming took off 6 bases at V and 4 bases at J, with 13 bases between the two ends. Per germline, CDR1 MNHNY and CDR2 SVGAGI (reference sequence). This chain's CDR3 is CASRRDSGYNEQFF. As DNA, the CDR3 is TGTGCCAGCAGAAGGGATTCGGGTTACAATGAGCAGTTCTTC.

The gene calls are TRBV7-6 and TRBJ2-7; TRBD1 matches at 11 bases. Germline CDR1 is SGHVS and CDR2 is FNYEAQ. CDR3 length: 15 amino acids. J gave up 2 bases and V 4 bases, and 4 bases lay outside the gene matches. Written as DNA, the CDR3 is TGTGCCAGCAGCTCGGACAGGGGGCCCCCCTACGAGCAGTACTTC. Amino acid sequence: CASSSDRGPPYEQYF.

V is TRBV7-2 and J is TRBJ1-2, with a possible D match to TRBD1 (6 bases). Between the trimmed V and J ends, which lost 5 bases and 1 base, there was a span of 20 bases. CDR3 size: 17 residues. Germline V gene lookup returns CDR1 SGHTA and CDR2 FQGNSA. The CDR3 bases are TGTGCCAGCAGCCCCCGGACGGACAGTACCTTTAACTATGGCTACACCTTC. It yields the protein CASSPRTDSTFNYGYTF. Together with reference TRBV7-2 and TRBJ1-2, the CDR3 gives the full variable domain: GAGVSQSPSNKVTEKGKDVELRCDPISGHTALYWYRQSLGQGLEFLIYFQGNSAPDKSGLPSDRFSAERTGGSVSTLTIQRTQQEDSAVYLCASSPRTDSTFNYGYTFGSGTRLTVV.

The gene calls are TRBV18 and TRBJ1-2, with D perhaps matching TRBD1 (6 bases). CDR3 size: 17 residues. CDR1 is KGHSH, CDR2 LQKENI, per germline. Between the trimmed V and J ends, which lost 0 bases and 4 bases, there was a span of 18 bases. CDR3 loop: CASSPPELGQKAYGYTF. The CDR3 DNA reads as TGTGCCAGCTCACCACCGGAGTTAGGACAGAAGGCCTATGGCTACACCTTC.

The rearrangement joins TRBV29-1 to TRBJ1-1, with 8 bases that match TRBD1. The germline V gene has CDR1 SQVTM and CDR2 ANQGSEA. V lost 4 bases to trimming and J lost 6 bases; unmatched junction nucleotides: 10. The CDR3 totals 14 residues. CDR3 amino acids: CSVGSTGEKAEAFF. In nucleotides, the CDR3 is TGCAGCGTTGGGTCGACAGGGGAGAAGGCTGAAGCTTTCTTT.

This chain connects TRBV7-3 to TRBJ2-3, with TRBD2 matching 10 bases. Germline CDR1 SGHTA, CDR2 FQGTGA. V gave up 4 bases and J gave up 4 bases; unmatched junction bases: 5. The CDR3 totals 15 residues. The CDR3 DNA reads TGTGCCAGCAGCTCGAGCGGGAGGGCCGCAGATACGCAGTATTTT. Protein product: CASSSSGRAADTQYF.

With regard to this clone: Other DNA sequences in the same sample also yield this CDR3. This chain links TRBV9 with TRBJ1-1; no definite D call. Trimming cost V 0 bases and J 2 bases, with 8 bases left between them. This CDR3 has 14 residues. The germline V gene has CDR1 SGDLS and CDR2 YYNGEE. CDR3 protein: CASSVAPGNTEAFF. The CDR3 nucleotides are TGTGCCAGCAGCGTAGCTCCGGGTAACACTGAAGCTTTCTTT.

About this clone itself: Other DNA sequences in this sample translate to the same CDR3. The V and J genes are TRBV6-6 and TRBJ1-2; TRBD1 matches at 7 bases. Per germline, CDR1 MNHNY and CDR2 SVGAGI (reference sequence). With 6 bases clipped from V and 3 bases from J, the junction kept 4 bases outside the gene matches. This CDR3 has 13 amino acids. This chain's CDR3 is CASSPTGDYGYTF. Here the CDR3 DNA reads TGTGCCAGCAGCCCTACAGGGGACTATGGCTACACCTTC.

This rearrangement joins TRBV2 to TRBJ1-6; the D gene is possibly TRBD1 (5 bases). Germline lookup yields CDR1 SNHLY and CDR2 FYNNEI. The V end was cut by 6 bases, the J end by 7 bases, with 16 bases between. This CDR3 is built from 15 residues. For the CDR3, the DNA is TGTGCCAGCAGGGTTGATGGGGGGGGGAATTCACCCCTCCACTTT. It translates to CASRVDGGGNSPLHF.

This clone was detected only once. The chain recombines TRBV27 with TRBJ2-3; possibly TRBD1 for D (5 bases). This CDR3 has 15 amino acids. Trimming cost V 2 bases and J 2 bases, with 11 bases left between them. Germline lookup yields CDR1 MNHEY and CDR2 SMNVEV (reference sequence). The CDR3 DNA sequence: TGTGCCAGCAGTTTAAGGGCAGGGCACACAGATACGCAGTATTTT. It codes for CASSLRAGHTDTQYF.